This record looks at one TCR beta chain sequence and its context. Its antigen is still unknown. This sample stems from a study of T-cell reconstitution after alpha-beta-depleted transplantation in children. Preparation of the TCRbeta library used unique molecular identifiers. TCRdb passed the PCR reads through MiXCR, listing each CDR3 protein once. The table lists about 980,000 distinct CDR3 sequences, around 30% of them singletons. The ends lost 6 bases at V and 5 bases at J; junction bases unmatched: 19. The length of the CDR3 is 17 residues. Germline values: CDR1 SGHDT, CDR2 YYEEEE. Study-level findings and limits: Among T cells one year after transplant, newly produced cells accounted for most counts and diversity. Several hundred expanded graft clones reportedly gave rise to the alpha-beta T cells present about two months after transplant. Surviving recipient T cells and intrathymic progenitors accounted for some patients' high TCRbeta diversity at day 60.

The material was PBMCs, mostly from graft donor cells, obtained 360 days after TCRalphabeta/CD19-depleted stem cell transplant. The chain combines TRBV5-6 with TRBJ2-5; 7 bases match TRBD1. The source of this sequence is a boy under three years old who had a stem cell transplant for SCID, so the T cells may come from the graft donor. DNA for the CDR3: TGTGCCAGCATCCCGCTGCGCCCGCAGGGGGTGATCGAGACCCAGTACTTC. This encodes CASIPLRPQGVIETQYF.